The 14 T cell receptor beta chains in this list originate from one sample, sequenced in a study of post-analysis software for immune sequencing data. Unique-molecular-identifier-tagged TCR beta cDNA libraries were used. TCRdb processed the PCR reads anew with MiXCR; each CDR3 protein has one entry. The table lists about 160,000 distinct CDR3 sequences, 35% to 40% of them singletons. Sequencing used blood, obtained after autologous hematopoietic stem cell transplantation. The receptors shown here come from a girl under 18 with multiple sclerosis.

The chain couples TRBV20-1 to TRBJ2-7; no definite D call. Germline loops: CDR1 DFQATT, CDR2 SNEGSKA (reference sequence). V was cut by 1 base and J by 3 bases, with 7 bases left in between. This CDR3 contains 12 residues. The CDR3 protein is CSARGSFYEQYF. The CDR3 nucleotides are TGCAGTGCTAGAGGGTCGTTCTACGAGCAGTACTTC.

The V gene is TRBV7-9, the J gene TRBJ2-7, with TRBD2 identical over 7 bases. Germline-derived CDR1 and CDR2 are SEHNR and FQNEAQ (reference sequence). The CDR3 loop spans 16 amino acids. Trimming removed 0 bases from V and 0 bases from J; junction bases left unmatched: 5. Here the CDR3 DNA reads TGTGCCAGCAGCTTAGCGGGAGGGAGGAGCTCCTACGAGCAGTACTTC. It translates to CASSLAGGRSSYEQYF.

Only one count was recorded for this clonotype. The CDR3 spells CASSETGGSGANVLTF. CDR3 sequence (DNA): TGTGCCAGCAGTGAGACAGGGGGGAGCGGGGCCAACGTCCTGACTTTC. The chain combines TRBV2 with TRBJ2-6, with TRBD1 identical over 9 bases. The germline gives CDR1 SNHLY, CDR2 FYNNEI. J lost 4 bases, V lost 3 bases, and 4 bases had no gene match. This CDR3 has 16 amino acids.

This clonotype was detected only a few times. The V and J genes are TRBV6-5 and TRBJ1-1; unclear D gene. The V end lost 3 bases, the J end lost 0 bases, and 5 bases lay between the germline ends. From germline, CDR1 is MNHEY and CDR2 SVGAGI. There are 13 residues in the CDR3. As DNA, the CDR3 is TGTGCCAGCAGTTATCTCATGAACACTGAAGCTTTCTTT. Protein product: CASSYLMNTEAFF.

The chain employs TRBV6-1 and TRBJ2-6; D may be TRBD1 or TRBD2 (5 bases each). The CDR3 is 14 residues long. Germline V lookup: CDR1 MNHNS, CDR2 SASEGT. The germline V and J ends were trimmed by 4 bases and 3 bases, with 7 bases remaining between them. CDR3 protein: CASSGGDGANVLTF. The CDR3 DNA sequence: TGTGCCAGCAGTGGAGGGGATGGGGCCAACGTCCTGACTTTC.

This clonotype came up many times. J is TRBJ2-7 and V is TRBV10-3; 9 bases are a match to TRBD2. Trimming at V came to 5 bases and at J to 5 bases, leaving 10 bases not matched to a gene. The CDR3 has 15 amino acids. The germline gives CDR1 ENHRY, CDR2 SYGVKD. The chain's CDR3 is CAISPLGGRADEQYF. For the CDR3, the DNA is TGTGCCATCAGTCCCCTGGGCGGGAGGGCCGACGAGCAGTACTTC.

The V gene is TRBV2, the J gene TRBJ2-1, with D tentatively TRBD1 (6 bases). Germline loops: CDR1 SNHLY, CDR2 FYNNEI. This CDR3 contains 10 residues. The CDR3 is CVQGYNEQFF. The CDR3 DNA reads TGTGTACAGGGTTACAATGAGCAGTTCTTC.

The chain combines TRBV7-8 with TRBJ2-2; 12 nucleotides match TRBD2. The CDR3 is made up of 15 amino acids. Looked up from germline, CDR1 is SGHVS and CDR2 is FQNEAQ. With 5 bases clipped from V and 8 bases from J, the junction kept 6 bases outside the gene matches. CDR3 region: CASSPGTSGSGELFF. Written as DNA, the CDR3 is TGTGCCAGCAGCCCCGGGACTAGCGGGTCGGGGGAGCTGTTTTTT.

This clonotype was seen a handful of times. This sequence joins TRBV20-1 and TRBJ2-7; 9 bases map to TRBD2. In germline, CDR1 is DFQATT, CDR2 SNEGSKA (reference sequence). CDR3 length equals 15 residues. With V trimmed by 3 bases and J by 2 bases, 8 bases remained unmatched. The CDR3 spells CSASSLLAGTYEQYF. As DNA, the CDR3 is TGCAGTGCTAGCAGCCTTCTAGCGGGGACCTACGAGCAGTACTTC.

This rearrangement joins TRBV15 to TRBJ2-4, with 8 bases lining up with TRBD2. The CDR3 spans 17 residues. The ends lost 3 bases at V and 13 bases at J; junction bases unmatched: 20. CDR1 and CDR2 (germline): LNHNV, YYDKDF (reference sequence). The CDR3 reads CATSSDIAGKGYYEQYF. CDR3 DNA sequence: TGTGCCACCAGCAGCGATATAGCGGGGAAGGGTTATTATGAGCAGTACTTC.

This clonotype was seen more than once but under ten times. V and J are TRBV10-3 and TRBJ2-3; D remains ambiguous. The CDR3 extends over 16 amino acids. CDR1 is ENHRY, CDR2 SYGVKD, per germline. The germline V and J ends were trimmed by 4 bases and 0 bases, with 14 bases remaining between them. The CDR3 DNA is TGTGCCATCAGTGTCTGGGCTACCAAGAGCACAGATACGCAGTATTTT. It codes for CAISVWATKSTDTQYF.

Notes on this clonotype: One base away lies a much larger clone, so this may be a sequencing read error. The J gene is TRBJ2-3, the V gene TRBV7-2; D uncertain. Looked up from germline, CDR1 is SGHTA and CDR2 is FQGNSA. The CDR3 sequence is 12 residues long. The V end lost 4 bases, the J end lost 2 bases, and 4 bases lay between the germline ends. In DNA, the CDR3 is TGTGCCAGCAGCTCACACACAGATACGCAGTATTTT. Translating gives CASSSHTDTQYF.

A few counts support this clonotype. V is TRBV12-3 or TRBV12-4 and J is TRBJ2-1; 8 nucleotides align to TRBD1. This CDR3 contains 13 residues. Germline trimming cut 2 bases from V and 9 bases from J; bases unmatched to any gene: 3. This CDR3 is CASSLRDRGEQFF. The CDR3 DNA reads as TGTGCCAGCAGTTTAAGAGACAGGGGTGAGCAGTTCTTC.

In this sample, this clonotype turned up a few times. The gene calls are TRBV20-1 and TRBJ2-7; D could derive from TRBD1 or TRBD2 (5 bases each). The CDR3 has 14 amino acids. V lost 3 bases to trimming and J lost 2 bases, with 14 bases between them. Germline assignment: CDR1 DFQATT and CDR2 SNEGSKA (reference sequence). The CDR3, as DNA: TGCAGTGCTAGGGGGGTCGGAGGCCCCTACGAGCAGTACTTC. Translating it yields CSARGVGGPYEQYF.